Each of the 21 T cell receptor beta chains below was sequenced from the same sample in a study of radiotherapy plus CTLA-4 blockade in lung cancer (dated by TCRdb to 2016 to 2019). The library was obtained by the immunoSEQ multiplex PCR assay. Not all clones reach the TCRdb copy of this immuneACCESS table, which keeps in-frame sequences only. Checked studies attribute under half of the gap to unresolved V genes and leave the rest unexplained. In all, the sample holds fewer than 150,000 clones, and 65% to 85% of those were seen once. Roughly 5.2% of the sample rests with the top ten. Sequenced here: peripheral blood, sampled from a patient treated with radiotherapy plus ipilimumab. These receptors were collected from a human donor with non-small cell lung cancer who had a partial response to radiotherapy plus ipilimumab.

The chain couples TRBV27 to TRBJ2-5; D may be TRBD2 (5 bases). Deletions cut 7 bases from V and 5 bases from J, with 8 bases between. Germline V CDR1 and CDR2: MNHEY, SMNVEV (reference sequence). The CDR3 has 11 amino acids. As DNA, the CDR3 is TGTGCCAGCACCCGAGGGGAGACCCAGTACTTC. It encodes CASTRGETQYF.

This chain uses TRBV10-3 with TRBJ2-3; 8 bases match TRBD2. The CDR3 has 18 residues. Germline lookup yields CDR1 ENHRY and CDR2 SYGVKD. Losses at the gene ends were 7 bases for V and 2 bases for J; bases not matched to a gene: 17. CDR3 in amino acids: CAITVGPGAGGTTDTQYF. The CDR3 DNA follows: TGTGCCATCACCGTCGGACCGGGTGCGGGAGGAACCACAGATACGCAGTATTTT.

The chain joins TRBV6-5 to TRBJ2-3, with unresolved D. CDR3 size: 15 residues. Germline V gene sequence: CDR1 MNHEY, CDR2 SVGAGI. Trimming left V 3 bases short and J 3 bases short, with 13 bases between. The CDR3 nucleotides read TGTGCCAGCAGTTATCCAGCGACGAATACAGATACGCAGTATTTT. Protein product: CASSYPATNTDTQYF.

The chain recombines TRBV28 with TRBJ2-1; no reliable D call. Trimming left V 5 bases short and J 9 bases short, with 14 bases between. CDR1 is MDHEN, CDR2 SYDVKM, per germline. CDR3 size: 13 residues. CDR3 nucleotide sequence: TGTGCCAGCAGTCTTTCGCAGTATGGTGAGCAGTTCTTC. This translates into CASSLSQYGEQFF.

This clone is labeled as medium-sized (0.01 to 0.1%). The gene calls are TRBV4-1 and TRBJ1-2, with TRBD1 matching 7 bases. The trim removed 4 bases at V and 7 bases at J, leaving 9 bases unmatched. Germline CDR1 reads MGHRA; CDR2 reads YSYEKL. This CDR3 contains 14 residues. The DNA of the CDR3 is TGCGCCAGCAGCCGGGACAGTAATACGGCTGGCTACACCTTC. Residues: CASSRDSNTAGYTF.

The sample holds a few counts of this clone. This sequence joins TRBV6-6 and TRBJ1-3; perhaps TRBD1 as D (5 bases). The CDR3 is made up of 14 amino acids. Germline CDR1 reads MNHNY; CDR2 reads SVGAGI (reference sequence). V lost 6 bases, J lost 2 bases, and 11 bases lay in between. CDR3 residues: CASSPDSAGNTIYF. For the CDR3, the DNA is TGTGCCAGCAGCCCAGACAGTGCTGGAAACACCATATATTTT.

The CDR3 loop is CASSPQLEQYV. In nucleotides, the CDR3 is TGTGCCAGCAGCCCCCAGCTGGAGCAGTACGTC. V gene TRBV21-1 combines with J gene TRBJ2-7; TRBD2, as called in the table, went unchecked against the DNA. TRBV21-1 constitutes a pseudogene. The CDR3 is 11 amino acids.

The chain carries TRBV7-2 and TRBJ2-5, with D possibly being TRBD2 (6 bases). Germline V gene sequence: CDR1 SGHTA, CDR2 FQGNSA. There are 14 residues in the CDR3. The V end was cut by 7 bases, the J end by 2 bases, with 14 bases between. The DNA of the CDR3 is TGTGCCAGCACCTCGGAGGGTTCGCAAGAGACCCAGTACTTC. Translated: CASTSEGSQETQYF.

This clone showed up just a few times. This CDR3 is CASSPRTSGAPYNEQFF. The CDR3, as DNA: TGTGCCAGCAGCCCCCGGACTAGCGGGGCGCCCTACAATGAGCAGTTCTTC. The genes are TRBV7-3 and TRBJ2-1; 12 bases agree with TRBD2. Germline CDR1 and CDR2: SGHTA and FQGTGA. This CDR3 is built from 17 residues. Trimming at V came to 5 bases and at J to 2 bases, leaving 7 bases not matched to a gene. The variable domain in full, completed from reference TRBV7-3 and TRBJ2-1, reads GAGVSQTPSNKVTEKGKYVELRCDPISGHTALYWYRQSLGQGPEFLIYFQGTGAADDSGLPNDRFFAVRPEGSVSTLKIQRTERGDSAVYLCASSPRTSGAPYNEQFFGPGTRLTVL.

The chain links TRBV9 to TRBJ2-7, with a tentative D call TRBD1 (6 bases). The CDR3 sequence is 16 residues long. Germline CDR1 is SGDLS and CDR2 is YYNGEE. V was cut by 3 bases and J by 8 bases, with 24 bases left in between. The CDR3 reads CASSGGRGTFSFKQYF. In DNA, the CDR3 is TGTGCCAGCAGCGGTGGAAGGGGGACCTTCTCGTTCAAGCAGTACTTC.

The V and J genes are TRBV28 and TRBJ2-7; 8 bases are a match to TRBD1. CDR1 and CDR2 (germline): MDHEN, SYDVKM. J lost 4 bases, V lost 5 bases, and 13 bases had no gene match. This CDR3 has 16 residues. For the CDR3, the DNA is TGTGCCAGCAGTGCAGGGGGCGTGAACGTTCGGTACGAGCAGTACTTC. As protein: CASSAGGVNVRYEQYF.

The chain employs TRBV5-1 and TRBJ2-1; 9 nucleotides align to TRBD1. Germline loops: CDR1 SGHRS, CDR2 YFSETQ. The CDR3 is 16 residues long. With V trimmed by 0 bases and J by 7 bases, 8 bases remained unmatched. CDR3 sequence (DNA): TGCGCCAGCAGCTTGGGGGTCGGGACAGGGTCAAATGAGCAGTTCTTC. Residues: CASSLGVGTGSNEQFF.

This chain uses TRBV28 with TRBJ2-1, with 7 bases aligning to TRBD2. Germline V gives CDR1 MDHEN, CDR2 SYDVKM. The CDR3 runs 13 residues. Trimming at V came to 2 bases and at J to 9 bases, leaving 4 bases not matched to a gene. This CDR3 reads CASSLPGGIEQFF. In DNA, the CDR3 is TGTGCCAGCAGTTTACCCGGGGGGATTGAGCAGTTCTTC. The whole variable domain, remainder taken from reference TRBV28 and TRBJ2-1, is DVKVTQSSRYLVKRTGEKVFLECVQDMDHENMFWYRQDPGLGLRLIYFSYDVKMKEKGDIPEGYSVSREKKERFSLILESASTNQTSMYLCASSLPGGIEQFFGPGTRLTVL.

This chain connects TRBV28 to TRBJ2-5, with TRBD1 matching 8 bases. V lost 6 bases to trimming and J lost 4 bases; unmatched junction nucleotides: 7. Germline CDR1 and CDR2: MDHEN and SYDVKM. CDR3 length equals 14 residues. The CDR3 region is CASRQGQAGETQYF. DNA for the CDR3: TGTGCCAGCAGACAGGGACAGGCGGGAGAGACCCAGTACTTC.

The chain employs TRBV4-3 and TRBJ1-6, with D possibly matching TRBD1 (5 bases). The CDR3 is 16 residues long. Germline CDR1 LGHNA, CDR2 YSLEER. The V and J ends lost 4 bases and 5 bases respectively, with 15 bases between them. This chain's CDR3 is CASSPEWGRDNSPLHF. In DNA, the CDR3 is TGCGCCAGCAGCCCGGAATGGGGCCGCGATAATTCACCCCTCCACTTT.

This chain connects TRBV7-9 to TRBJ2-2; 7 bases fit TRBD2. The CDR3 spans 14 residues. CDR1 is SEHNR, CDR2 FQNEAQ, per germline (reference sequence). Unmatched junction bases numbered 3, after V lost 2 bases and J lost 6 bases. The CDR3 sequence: CASSLLAVAGELFF. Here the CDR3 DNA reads TGTGCCAGCAGCTTACTAGCGGTCGCCGGGGAGCTGTTTTTT.

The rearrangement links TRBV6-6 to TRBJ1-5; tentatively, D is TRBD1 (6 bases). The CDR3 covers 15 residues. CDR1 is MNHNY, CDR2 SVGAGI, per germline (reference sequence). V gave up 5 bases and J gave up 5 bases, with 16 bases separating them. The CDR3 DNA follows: TGTGCCAGCAGTGCCACCACGGGGGGCTATCAGCCCCAGCATTTT. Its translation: CASSATTGGYQPQHF.

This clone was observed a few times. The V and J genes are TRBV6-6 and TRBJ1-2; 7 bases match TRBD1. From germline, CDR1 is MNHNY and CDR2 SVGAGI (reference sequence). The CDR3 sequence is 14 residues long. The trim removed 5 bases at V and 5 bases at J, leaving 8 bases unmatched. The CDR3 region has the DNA TGTGCCAGCAGTCCGACAGGGTCGGGGTATGGCTACACCTTC. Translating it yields CASSPTGSGYGYTF.

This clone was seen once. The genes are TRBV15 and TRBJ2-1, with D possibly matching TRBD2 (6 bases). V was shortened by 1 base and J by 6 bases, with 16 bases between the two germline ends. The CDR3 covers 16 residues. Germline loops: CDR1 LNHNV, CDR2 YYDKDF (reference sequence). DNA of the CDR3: TGTGCCACCAGCAGAGGCCGGGAGATCGGCCCCAATGAGCAGTTCTTC. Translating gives CATSRGREIGPNEQFF. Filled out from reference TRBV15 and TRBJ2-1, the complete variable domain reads DAMVIQNPRYQVTQFGKPVTLSCSQTLNHNVMYWYQQKSSQAPKLLFHYYDKDFNNEADTPDNFQSRRPNTSFCFLDIRSPGLGDTAMYLCATSRGREIGPNEQFFGPGTRLTVL.

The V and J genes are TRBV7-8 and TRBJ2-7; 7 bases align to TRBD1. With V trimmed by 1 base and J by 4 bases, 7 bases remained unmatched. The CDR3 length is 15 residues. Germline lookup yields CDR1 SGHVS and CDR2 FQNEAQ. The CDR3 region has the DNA TGTGCCAGCAGCTTAGAGGGGGCCCGAGAATACGAGCAGTACTTC. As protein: CASSLEGAREYEQYF.

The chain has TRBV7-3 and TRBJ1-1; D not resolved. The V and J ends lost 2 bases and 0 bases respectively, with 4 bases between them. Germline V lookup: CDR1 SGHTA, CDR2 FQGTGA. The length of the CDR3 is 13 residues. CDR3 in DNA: TGTGCCAGCAGCTTAGAGTTGAACACTGAAGCTTTCTTT. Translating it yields CASSLELNTEAFF.